These 3 T cell receptor beta chains came from one sample sequenced in a study of blood T cell repertoires in COVID-19 (dated by TCRdb to 2019 to 2021). Receptors were amplified or captured by the immunoSEQ multiplex PCR assay. Held by TCRdb, this immuneACCESS table contains in-frame sequences only and omits some clones. Under half of the omission traces to an unresolved V gene where checked; the cause of the rest is unknown. The sample table lists fewer than 150,000 clones, around 86% of them with a count of one. About 4.2% of the sample is in the top ten clones. The specimen sequenced was peripheral blood. Source of these receptors: a woman at least 80 years old with acute or convalescent COVID-19.

The chain combines TRBV4-2 with TRBJ2-7; TRBD2 matches at 13 bases. J lost 2 bases, V lost 3 bases, and 7 bases had no gene match. The germline gives CDR1 LGHNA, CDR2 YNFKEQ. The CDR3 loop spans 17 amino acids. CDR3 coding DNA: TGTGCCAGCAGCCATGGGACTAGCGGGGTTTTGGCCTACGAGCAGTACTTC. Protein sequence: CASSHGTSGVLAYEQYF.

V usage is TRBV28 and J usage is TRBJ1-5; TRBD1 aligns across 7 bases. V dropped 6 bases and J dropped 7; count of bases not matched to a gene: 6. Germline CDR1 is MDHEN and CDR2 is SYDVKM. The CDR3 is 13 residues long. CDR3 nucleotide sequence: TGTGCCAGCAGCACAGGGGTCGGGCAGCCCCAGCATTTT. Its protein is CASSTGVGQPQHF.

This clone appeared a single time. The gene calls are TRBV5-5 and TRBJ2-5, with D maybe TRBD2 (6 bases). The germline CDR1 and CDR2 sequences are SGHKS and YYEKEE (reference sequence). This CDR3 has 17 residues. Trimming shortened V by 2 bases and J by 5 bases, and 22 bases separated the two germline ends. The CDR3, as DNA: TGTGCCAGCAGCTTTTTAATCGGGGAGGTCTTGGGGGAGACCCAGTACTTC. Its protein is CASSFLIGEVLGETQYF.